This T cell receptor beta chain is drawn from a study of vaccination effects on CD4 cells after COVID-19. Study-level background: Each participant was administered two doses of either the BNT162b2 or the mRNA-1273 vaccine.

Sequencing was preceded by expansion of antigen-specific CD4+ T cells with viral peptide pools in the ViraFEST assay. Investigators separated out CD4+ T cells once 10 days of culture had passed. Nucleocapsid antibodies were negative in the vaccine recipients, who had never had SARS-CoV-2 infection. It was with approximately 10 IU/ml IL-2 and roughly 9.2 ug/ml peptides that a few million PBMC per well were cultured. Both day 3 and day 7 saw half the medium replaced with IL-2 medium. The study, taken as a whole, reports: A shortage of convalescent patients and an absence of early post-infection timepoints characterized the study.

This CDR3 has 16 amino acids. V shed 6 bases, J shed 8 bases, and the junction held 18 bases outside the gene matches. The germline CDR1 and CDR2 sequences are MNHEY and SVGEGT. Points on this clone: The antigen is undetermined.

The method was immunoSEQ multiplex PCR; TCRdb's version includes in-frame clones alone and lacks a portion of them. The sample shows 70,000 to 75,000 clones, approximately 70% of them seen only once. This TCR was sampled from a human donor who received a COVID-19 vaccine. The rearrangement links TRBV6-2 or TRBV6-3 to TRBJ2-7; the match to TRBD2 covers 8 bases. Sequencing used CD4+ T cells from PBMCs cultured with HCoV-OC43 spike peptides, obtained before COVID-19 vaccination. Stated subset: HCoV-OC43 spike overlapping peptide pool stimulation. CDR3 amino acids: CASSPGGSGGLGKQYV. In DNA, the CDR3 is TGTGCCAGCAGCCCTGGGGGGAGCGGGGGACTAGGAAAGCAGTACGTC.